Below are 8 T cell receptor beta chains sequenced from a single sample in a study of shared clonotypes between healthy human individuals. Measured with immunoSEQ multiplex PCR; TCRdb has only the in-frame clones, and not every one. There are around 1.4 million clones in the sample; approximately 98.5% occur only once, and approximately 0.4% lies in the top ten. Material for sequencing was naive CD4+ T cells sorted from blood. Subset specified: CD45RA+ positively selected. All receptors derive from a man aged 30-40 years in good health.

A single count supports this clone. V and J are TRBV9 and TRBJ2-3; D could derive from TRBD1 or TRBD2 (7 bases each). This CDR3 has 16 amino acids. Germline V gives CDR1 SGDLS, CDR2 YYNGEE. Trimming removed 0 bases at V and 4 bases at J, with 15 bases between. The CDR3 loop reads CASSVEPGGGPDTQYF. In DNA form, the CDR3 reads TGTGCCAGCAGCGTAGAGCCAGGGGGGGGCCCAGATACGCAGTATTTT. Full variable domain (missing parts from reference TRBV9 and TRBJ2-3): DSGVTQTPKHLITATGQRVTLRCSPRSGDLSVYWYQQSLDQGLQFLIQYYNGEERAKGNILERFSAQQFPDLHSELNLSSLELGDSALYFCASSVEPGGGPDTQYFGPGTRLTVL.

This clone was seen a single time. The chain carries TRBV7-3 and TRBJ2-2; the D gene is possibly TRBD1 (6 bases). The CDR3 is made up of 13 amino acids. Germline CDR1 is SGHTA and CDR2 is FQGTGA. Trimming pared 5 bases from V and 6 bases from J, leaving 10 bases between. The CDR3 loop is CASSNSGAGELFF. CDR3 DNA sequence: TGTGCCAGCAGCAACTCAGGGGCCGGGGAGCTGTTTTTT.

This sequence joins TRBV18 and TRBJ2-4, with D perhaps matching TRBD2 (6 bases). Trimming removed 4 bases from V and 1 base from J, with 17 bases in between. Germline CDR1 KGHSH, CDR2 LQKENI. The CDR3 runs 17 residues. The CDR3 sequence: CASSLEEGVGAKNIQYF. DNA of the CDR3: TGTGCCAGCTCACTCGAGGAGGGTGTCGGGGCCAAAAACATTCAGTACTTC.

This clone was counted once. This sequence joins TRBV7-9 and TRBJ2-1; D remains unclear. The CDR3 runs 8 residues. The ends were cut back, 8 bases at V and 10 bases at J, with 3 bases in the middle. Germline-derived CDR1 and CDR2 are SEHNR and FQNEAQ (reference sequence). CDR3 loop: CASDEQFF. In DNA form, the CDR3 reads TGTGCCAGCGACGAGCAGTTCTTC.

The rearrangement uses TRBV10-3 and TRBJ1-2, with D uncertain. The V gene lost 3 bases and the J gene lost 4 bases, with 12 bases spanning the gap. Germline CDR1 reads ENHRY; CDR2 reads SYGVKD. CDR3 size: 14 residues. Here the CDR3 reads CAISEGTLSYGYTF. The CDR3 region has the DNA TGTGCCATCAGTGAAGGCACGCTTAGCTATGGCTACACCTTC.

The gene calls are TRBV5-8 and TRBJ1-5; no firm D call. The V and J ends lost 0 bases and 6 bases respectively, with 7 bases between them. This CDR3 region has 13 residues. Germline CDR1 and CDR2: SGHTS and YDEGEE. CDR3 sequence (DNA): TGTGCCAGCAGCTTGGACGGGTCTCAGCCCCAGCATTTT. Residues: CASSLDGSQPQHF.

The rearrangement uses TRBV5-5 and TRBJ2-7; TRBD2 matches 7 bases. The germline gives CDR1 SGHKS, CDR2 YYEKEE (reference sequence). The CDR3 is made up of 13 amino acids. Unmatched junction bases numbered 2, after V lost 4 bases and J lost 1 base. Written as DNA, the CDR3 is TGTGCCAGCAGCCAGGGACTATCCTACGAGCAGTACTTC. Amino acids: CASSQGLSYEQYF. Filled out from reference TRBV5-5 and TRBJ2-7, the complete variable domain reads DAGVTQSPTHLIKTRGQQVTLRCSPISGHKSVSWYQQVLGQGPQFIFQYYEKEERGRGNFPDRFSARQFPNYSSELNVNALLLGDSALYLCASSQGLSYEQYFGPGTRLTVT.

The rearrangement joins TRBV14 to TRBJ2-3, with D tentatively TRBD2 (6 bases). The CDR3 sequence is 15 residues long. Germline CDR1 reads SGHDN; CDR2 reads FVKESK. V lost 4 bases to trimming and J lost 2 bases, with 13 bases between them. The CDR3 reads CASSPGLFFTDTQYF. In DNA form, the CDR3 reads TGTGCCAGCAGCCCGGGACTCTTTTTCACAGATACGCAGTATTTT.